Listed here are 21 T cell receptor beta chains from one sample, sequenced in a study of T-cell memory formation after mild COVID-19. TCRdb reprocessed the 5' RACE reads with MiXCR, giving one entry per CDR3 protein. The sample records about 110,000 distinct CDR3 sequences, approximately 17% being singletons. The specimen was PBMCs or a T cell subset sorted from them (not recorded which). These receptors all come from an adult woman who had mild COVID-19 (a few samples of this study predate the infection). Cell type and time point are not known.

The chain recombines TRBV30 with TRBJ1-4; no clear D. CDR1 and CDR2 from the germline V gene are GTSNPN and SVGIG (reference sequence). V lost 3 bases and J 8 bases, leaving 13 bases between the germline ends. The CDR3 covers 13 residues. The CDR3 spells CAWSVGSGEKLFF. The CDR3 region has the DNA TGTGCCTGGAGCGTCGGTTCTGGAGAAAAACTGTTTTTT. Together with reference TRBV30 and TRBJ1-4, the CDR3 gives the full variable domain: SQTIHQWPATLVQPVGSPLSLECTVEGTSNPNLYWYRQAAGRGLQLLFYSVGIGQISSEVPQNLSASRPQDRQFILSSKKLLLSDSGFYLCAWSVGSGEKLFFGSGTQLSVL.

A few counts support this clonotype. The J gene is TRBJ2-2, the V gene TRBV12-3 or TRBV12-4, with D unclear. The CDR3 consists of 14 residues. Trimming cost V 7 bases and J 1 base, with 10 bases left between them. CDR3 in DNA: TGTGCCAGCAAAACAACAGAGAACACCGGGGAGCTGTTTTTT. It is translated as CASKTTENTGELFF.

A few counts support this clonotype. The CDR3 here is CASSLDWTSSYNEQFF. For the CDR3, the DNA is TGCGCCAGCAGCTTGGATTGGACTAGCTCCTACAATGAGCAGTTCTTC. The chain combines TRBV5-1 with TRBJ2-1; 7 bases are shared with TRBD2. The CDR3 runs to 16 residues. Trimming at V came to 0 bases and at J to 0 bases, leaving 3 bases not matched to a gene. The germline gives CDR1 SGHRS, CDR2 YFSETQ. Combining the CDR3 with reference TRBV5-1 and TRBJ2-1 gives the whole variable domain KAGVTQTPRYLIKTRGQQVTLSCSPISGHRSVSWYQQTPGQGLQFLFEYFSETQRNKGNFPGRFSGRQFSNSRSEMNVSTLELGDSALYLCASSLDWTSSYNEQFFGPGTRLTVL.

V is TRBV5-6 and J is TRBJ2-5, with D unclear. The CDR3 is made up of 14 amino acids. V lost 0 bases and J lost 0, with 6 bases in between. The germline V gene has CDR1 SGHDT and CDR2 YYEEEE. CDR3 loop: CASSLVQNQETQYF. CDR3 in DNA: TGTGCCAGCAGCTTGGTGCAGAACCAAGAGACCCAGTACTTC.

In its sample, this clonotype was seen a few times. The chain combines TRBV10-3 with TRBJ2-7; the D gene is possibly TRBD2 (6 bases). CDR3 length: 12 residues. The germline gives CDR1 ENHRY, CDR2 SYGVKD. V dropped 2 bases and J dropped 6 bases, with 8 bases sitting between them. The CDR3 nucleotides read TGTGCCATCAGTGAGGGAGGGGCCGAGCAGTACTTC. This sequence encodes CAISEGGAEQYF.

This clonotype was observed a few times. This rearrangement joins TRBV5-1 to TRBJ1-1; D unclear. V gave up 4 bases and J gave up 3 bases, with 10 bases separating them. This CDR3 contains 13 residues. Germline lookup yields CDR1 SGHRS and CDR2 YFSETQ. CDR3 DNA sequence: TGCGCCAGCAGCCCCGGGAAGTACACTGAAGCTTTCTTT. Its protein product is CASSPGKYTEAFF.

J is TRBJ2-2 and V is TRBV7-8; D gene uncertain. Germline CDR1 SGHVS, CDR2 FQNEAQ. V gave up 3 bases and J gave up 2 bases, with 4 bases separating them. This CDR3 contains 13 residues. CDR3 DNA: TGTGCCAGCAGCTTGAGAAACACCGGGGAGCTGTTTTTT. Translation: CASSLRNTGELFF. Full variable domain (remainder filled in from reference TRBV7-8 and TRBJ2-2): GAGVSQSPRYKVAKRGQDVALRCDPISGHVSLFWYQQALGQGPEFLTYFQNEAQLDKSGLPSDRFFAERPEGSVSTLKIQRTQQEDSAVYLCASSLRNTGELFFGEGSRLTVL.

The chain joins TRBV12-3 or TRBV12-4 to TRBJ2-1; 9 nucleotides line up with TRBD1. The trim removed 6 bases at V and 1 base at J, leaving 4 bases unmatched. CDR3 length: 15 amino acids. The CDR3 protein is CASSLGTGSYNEQFF. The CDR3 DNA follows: TGTGCCAGCAGCCTCGGGACAGGGTCCTACAATGAGCAGTTCTTC.

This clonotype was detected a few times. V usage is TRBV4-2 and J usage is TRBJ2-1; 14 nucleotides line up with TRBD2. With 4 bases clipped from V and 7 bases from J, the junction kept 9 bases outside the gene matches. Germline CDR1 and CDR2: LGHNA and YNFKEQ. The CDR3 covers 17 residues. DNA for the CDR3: TGTGCCAGCAGCCTTCGACTAGCGGGGGGGCAGGGGAATGAGCAGTTCTTC. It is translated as CASSLRLAGGQGNEQFF.

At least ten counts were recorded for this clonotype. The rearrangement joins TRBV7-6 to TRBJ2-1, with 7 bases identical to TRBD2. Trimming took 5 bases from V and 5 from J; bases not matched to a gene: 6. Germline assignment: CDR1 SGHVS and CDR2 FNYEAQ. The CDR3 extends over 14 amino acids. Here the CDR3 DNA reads TGTGCCAGCAGCCCAGCGGGGCTGAACAATGAGCAGTTCTTC. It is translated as CASSPAGLNNEQFF.

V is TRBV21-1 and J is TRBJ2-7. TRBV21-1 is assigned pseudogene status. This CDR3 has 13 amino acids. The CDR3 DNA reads TGTGCCAGCAGCAAAACAAACTACTACGAGCAGTACTTC. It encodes CASSKTNYYEQYF.

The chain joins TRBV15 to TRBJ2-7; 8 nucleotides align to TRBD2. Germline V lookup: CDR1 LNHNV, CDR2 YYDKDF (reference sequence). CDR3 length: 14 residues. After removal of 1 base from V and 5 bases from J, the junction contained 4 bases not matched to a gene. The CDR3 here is CATSRAGTSDEQYF. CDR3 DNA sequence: TGTGCCACCAGCAGAGCCGGGACTAGTGACGAGCAGTACTTC.

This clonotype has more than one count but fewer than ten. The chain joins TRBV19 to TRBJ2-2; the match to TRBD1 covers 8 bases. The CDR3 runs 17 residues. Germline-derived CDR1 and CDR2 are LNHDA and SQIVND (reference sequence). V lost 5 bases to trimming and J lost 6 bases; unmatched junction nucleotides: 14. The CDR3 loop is CASSSPFMDRDAGELFF. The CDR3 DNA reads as TGTGCCAGTAGTTCCCCTTTTATGGACAGGGATGCCGGGGAGCTGTTTTTT. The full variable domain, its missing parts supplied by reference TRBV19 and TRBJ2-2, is DGGITQSPKYLFRKEGQNVTLSCEQNLNHDAMYWYRQDPGQGLRLIYYSQIVNDFQKGDIAEGYSVSREKKESFPLTVTSAQKNPTAFYLCASSSPFMDRDAGELFFGEGSRLTVL.

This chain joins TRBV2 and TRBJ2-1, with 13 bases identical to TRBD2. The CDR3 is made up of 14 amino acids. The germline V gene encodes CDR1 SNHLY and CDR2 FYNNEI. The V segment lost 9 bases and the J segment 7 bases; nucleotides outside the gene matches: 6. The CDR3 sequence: CARGLAGVRNEQFF. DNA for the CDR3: TGTGCCAGAGGACTAGCGGGGGTGAGGAATGAGCAGTTCTTC.

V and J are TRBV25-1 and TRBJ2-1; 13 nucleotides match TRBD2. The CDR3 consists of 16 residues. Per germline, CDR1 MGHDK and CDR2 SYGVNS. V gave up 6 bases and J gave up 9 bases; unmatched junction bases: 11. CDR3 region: CASSTLLAGGPPEQFF. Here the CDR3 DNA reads TGTGCCAGCAGCACCTTACTAGCGGGAGGGCCGCCTGAGCAGTTCTTC.

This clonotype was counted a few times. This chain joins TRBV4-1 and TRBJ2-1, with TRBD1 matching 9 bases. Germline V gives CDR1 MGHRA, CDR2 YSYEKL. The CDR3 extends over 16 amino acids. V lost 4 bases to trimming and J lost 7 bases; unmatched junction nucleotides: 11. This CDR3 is CASSLLPGQGNNEQFF. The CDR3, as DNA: TGCGCCAGCAGCCTCCTCCCGGGACAGGGAAATAATGAGCAGTTCTTC.

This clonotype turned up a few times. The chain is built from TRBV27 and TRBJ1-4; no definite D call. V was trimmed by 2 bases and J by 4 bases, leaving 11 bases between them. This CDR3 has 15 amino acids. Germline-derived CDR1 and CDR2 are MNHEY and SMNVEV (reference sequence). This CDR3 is CASSLGAANNEKLFF. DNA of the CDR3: TGTGCCAGCAGTTTAGGTGCAGCAAATAATGAAAAACTGTTTTTT.

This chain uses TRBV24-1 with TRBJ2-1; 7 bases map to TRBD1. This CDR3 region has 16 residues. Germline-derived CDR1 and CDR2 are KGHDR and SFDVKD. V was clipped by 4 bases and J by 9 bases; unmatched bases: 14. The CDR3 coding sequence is TGTGCCACCAGTGAGCAGTCACAGGGGTCCCATGGTGAGCAGTTCTTC. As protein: CATSEQSQGSHGEQFF.

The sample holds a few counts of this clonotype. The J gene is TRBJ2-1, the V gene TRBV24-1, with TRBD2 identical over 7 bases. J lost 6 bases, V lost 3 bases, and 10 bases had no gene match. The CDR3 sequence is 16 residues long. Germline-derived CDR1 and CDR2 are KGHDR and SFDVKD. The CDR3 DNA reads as TGTGCCACCAGTGATGATAGGAGCGGGAATTTCAATGAGCAGTTCTTC. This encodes CATSDDRSGNFNEQFF.

CDR3 in amino acids: CASSWGDIPSYEQYF. CDR3 nucleotide sequence: TGTGCCAGCAGCTGGGGAGACATCCCCTCCTACGAGCAGTACTTC. The chain combines TRBV7-9 with TRBJ2-7, with D perhaps TRBD2 (5 bases). This CDR3 is built from 15 residues. Germline CDR1 is SEHNR and CDR2 is FQNEAQ (reference sequence). Trimming stripped 4 bases from V and 0 bases from J, with 13 bases between.

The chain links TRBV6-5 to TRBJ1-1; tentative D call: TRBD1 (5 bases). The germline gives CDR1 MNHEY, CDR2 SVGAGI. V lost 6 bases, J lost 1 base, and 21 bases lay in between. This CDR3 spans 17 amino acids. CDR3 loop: CASSLMGGDGPNTEAFF. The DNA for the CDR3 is TGTGCCAGCAGCCTGATGGGGGGGGACGGACCGAACACTGAAGCTTTCTTT.